Each of the 10 T cell receptor beta chains below was sequenced from the same sample in a study of T-cell reconstitution after alpha-beta-depleted transplantation in children. The TCRbeta library incorporated unique molecular identifiers. Each CDR3 protein is one row after TCRdb ran MiXCR on the PCR reads. The sample includes around 700,000 distinct CDR3 sequences, around 13% of them seen just once. The specimen was PBMCs, collected before TCRalphabeta/CD19-depleted stem cell transplant. These TCRs come from a girl aged 2-10 years with congenital amegakaryocytic thrombocytopenia, due to receive a stem cell transplant.

A few counts support this clonotype. The rearrangement joins TRBV7-8 to TRBJ2-1; 7 bases are a match to TRBD2. The CDR3 is 17 residues long. Trimming cost V 5 bases and J 1 base; bases outside gene matches: 11. The germline CDR1 and CDR2 sequences are SGHVS and FQNEAQ. CDR3 sequence reads: CASSLPLADPSYNEQFF. The CDR3 DNA is TGTGCCAGCAGCCTTCCCCTAGCGGACCCTTCCTACAATGAGCAGTTCTTC. Drawing the rest from reference TRBV7-8 and TRBJ2-1, the complete variable domain is GAGVSQSPRYKVAKRGQDVALRCDPISGHVSLFWYQQALGQGPEFLTYFQNEAQLDKSGLPSDRFFAERPEGSVSTLKIQRTQQEDSAVYLCASSLPLADPSYNEQFFGPGTRLTVL.

This clonotype was recorded many times. The J gene is TRBJ1-2, the V gene TRBV29-1, with 8 bases fitting TRBD1. The CDR3 covers 13 residues. Trimming at V came to 5 bases and at J to 7 bases, leaving 9 bases not matched to a gene. Germline CDR1 is SQVTM and CDR2 is ANQGSEA. Here the CDR3 reads CSVRGQGLIGYTF. The CDR3 nucleotides are TGCAGCGTTCGTGGACAGGGCCTTATTGGCTACACCTTC.

The sample holds a few counts of this clonotype. This chain connects TRBV6-2 or TRBV6-3 to TRBJ2-2; D is perhaps TRBD1 (5 bases). Looked up from germline, CDR1 is MNHEY and CDR2 is SVGEGT. The CDR3 runs 13 residues. Trimming shortened V by 7 bases and J by 0 bases, and 6 bases separated the two germline ends. CDR3 protein: CASKGANTGELFF. For the CDR3, the DNA is TGTGCCAGCAAAGGGGCGAACACCGGGGAGCTGTTTTTT.

The CDR3 DNA sequence: TGTGCCAGAGGCGGGACCCAGTACTTC. Its translation: CARGGTQYF. V gene TRBV19 combines with J gene TRBJ2-5; D uncertain. The germline V gene encodes CDR1 LNHDA and CDR2 SQIVND (reference sequence). V lost 9 bases, J lost 7 bases, and 6 bases lay in between. The CDR3 is 9 residues long.

A word on this clonotype: Since the CDR3 does not end with the conserved phenylalanine or tryptophan, this likely comes from a read error. The limits of the CDR3 on the DNA are not certain, so only TCRdb's listed CDR3 is given. The chain has TRBV6-6 and TRBJ2-7. Inclusive of both ends, the CDR3 amounts to 13 amino acids. Germline V gene data show CDR1 as MNHNY and CDR2 as SVGAGI (reference sequence). The CDR3 loop is CASSYGSTDGFRI.

The V and J genes are TRBV14 and TRBJ2-7; either TRBD1 or TRBD2 may supply D (5 bases each). From germline, CDR1 is SGHDN and CDR2 FVKESK. V lost 3 bases and J 2 bases, leaving 11 bases between the germline ends. The CDR3 loop spans 14 amino acids. CDR3 sequence (DNA): TGTGCCAGCAGCCAGTCTCGGGGACCCTACGAGCAGTACTTC. Translated, it gives CASSQSRGPYEQYF.

J is TRBJ1-3 and V is TRBV7-9; possible D gene TRBD1, 5 bases. Deletions cut 7 bases from V and 4 bases from J, with 20 bases between. The CDR3 runs 16 residues. CDR1 and CDR2 (germline): SEHNR, FQNEAQ (reference sequence). DNA for the CDR3: TGTGCCAGCACCCGCCCAGGGACGAACCCAGGAAACACCATATATTTT. This codes for CASTRPGTNPGNTIYF.

The genes are TRBV5-1 and TRBJ2-1, with 9 bases matching TRBD2. J gave up 5 bases and V 2 bases, and 5 bases lay outside the gene matches. The germline CDR1 and CDR2 sequences are SGHRS and YFSETQ. This CDR3 has 15 amino acids. CDR3 in DNA: TGCGCCAGCAGCTTAGCTAGCGGGGCGAACAATGAGCAGTTCTTC. This translates into CASSLASGANNEQFF.

This clonotype was detected a few times. The chain combines TRBV12-3 or TRBV12-4 with TRBJ1-1; 8 bases are shared with TRBD1. J gave up 5 bases and V 3 bases, and 5 bases lay outside the gene matches. The CDR3 has 14 amino acids. CDR3 loop: CASSFTGGATEAFF. The CDR3 nucleotides are TGTGCCAGCAGTTTCACAGGGGGAGCGACTGAAGCTTTCTTT.

This clonotype has a handful of counts. The rearrangement links TRBV5-1 to TRBJ2-1; D is possibly TRBD1 or TRBD2 (8 bases each). CDR3 size: 19 residues. The V and J ends lost 2 bases and 6 bases respectively, with 27 bases between them. CDR1 and CDR2 from the germline V gene are SGHRS and YFSETQ. The CDR3 is CASSLVRGLGTRISNEQFF. The CDR3, as DNA: TGCGCCAGCAGCTTAGTCAGGGGGCTTGGGACTAGGATATCCAATGAGCAGTTCTTC. Supplemented by reference TRBV5-1 and TRBJ2-1, the full variable domain reads KAGVTQTPRYLIKTRGQQVTLSCSPISGHRSVSWYQQTPGQGLQFLFEYFSETQRNKGNFPGRFSGRQFSNSRSEMNVSTLELGDSALYLCASSLVRGLGTRISNEQFFGPGTRLTVL.